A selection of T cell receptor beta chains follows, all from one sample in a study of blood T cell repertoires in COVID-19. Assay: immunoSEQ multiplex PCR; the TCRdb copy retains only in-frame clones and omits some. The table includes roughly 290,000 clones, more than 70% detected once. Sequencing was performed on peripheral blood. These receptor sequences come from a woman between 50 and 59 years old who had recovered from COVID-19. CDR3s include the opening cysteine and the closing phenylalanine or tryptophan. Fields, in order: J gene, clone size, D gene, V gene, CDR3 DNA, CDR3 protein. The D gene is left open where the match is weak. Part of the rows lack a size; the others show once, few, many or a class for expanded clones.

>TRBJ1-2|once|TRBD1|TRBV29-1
TGCAGCGTTGTCGGGACAGCTAACTATGGCTACACCTTC
CSVVGTANYGYTF
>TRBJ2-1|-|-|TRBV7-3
TGTGCCAGCAGCTTCGCCGGGATTTACAATGAGCAGTTCTTC
CASSFAGIYNEQFF
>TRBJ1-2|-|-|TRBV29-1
TGCAGCGTTATGCACTCCTATGGCTACACCTTC
CSVMHSYGYTF
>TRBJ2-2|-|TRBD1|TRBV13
TGTGCCAGCAGCCAAAGACAGGGACCCGGGGAGCTGTTTTTT
CASSQRQGPGELFF
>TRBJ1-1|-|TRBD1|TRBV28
TGTGCCAGCAGTTTGCTCCTCGACAGGGGGCATGAAGCTTTCTTT
CASSLLLDRGHEAFF
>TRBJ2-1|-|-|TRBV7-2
TGTGCCAGCAGCTTAGGCGAGGATTACAATGAGCAGTTCTTC
CASSLGEDYNEQFF
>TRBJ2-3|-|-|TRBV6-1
TGTGCCAGCAGTGAATGGCAATCGGATACGCAGTATTTT
CASSEWQSDTQYF
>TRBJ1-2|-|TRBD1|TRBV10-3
TGTGCCATCAGTGAGCCGGGGACAGAGGGGGGCTATGGCTACACCTTC
CAISEPGTEGGYGYTF
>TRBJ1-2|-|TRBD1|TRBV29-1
TGCAGCGTTGGGGACAGCAAAAACTATGGCTACACCTTC
CSVGDSKNYGYTF
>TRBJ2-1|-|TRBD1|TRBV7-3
TGTGCCAGCAGCCCAGGGGGACGAGAGCAGTTCTTC
CASSPGGREQFF
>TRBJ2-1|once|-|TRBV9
TGTGCCAGCAGCGTAGCAGATCAGGGTTTTAATGAGCAGTTCTTC
CASSVADQGFNEQFF
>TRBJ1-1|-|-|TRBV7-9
TGTGCCAGCAGCCCACCGGATGGGGGGGCTGCTTTCTTT
CASSPPDGGAAFF
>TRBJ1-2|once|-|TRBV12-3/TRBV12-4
TGTGCCAGCAGTCAGGGCCTTAACTATGGCTACACCTTC
CASSQGLNYGYTF
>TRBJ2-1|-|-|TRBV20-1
TGCAGTCCGCTAGAGGGGAGGGAGCAGTTCTTC
CSPLEGREQFF
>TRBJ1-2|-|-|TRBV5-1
TGCGCCAGCAGCCCTCGGACAGAGTCTAACTATGGCTACACCTTC
CASSPRTESNYGYTF
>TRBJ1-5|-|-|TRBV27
TGTGCCAGCAGTTTATCGGCAGGGGAAAGTCAGCCCCAGCATTTT
CASSLSAGESQPQHF
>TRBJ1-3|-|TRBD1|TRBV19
TGTGCCAGTAGCCACAGGGGCTCTGGAAACACCATATATTTT
CASSHRGSGNTIYF
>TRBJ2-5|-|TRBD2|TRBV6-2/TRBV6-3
TGTGCCAGCAGCCCGGCATTCGCGAGCGGGGGCCGGCGGGGGACCCAGTACTTC
CASSPAFASGGRRGTQYF
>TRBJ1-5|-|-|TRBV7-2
TGTGCCAGCAGCTTGGATGGGGCTAGCAATCAGCCCCAGCATTTT
CASSLDGASNQPQHF
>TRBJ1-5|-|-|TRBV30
TGTGCCTGGCAATCAGGGAATAGCAATCAGCCCCAGCATTTT
CAWQSGNSNQPQHF
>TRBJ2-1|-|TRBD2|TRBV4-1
TGCGCCAGCAGCCAGCGAGGGACTAGCGGGACAACTAGGGCCTCCTACAATGAGCAGTTCTTC
CASSQRGTSGTTRASYNEQFF
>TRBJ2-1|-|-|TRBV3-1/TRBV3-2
TGTGCCAGCAGCCAACTGCCACAGAGCTCCTACAATGAGCAGTTCTTC
CASSQLPQSSYNEQFF
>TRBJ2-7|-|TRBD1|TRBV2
TGTGCCAGCAGTGCGGACAGGAGGGAGCAGTACTTC
CASSADRREQYF
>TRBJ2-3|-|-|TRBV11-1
TGTGCCAGCAGCTTCACGGGTAGCACAGATACGCAGTATTTT
CASSFTGSTDTQYF
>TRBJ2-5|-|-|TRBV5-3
TGTGCCAGAGCTAACCGGGTCCTAGAGGCCCAAGAGACCCAGTACTTC
CARANRVLEAQETQYF
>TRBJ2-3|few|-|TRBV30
TGTGCCTGGAGTCTATATACGGGAGCGGCGGATACGCAGTATTTT
CAWSLYTGAADTQYF
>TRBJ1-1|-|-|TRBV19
TGTGCCAGTATAAGAAACAGGGAAACAAGGGACACTGAAGCTTTCTTT
CASIRNRETRDTEAFF
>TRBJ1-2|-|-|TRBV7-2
TGTGCCAGCAGCCCGATCGGGGGAGGGCTGGGCTACACCTTC
CASSPIGGGLGYTF
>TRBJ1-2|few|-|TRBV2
TGTGCCAGAGCAGGGATCCTAGCTAACTATGGCTACACCTTC
CARAGILANYGYTF
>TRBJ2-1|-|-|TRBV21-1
TGTGCCAGCAGCACCCACAGGGTGGGGAATGAGCAGTTCTTC
CASSTHRVGNEQFF
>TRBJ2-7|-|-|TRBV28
TGTGCCAGCAGTAGACAGCCACTTGGCTCCGAGCAGTACTTC
CASSRQPLGSEQYF
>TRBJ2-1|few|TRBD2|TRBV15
TGTGCCACCGCCGGGACTACCCTCAATGAGCAGTTCTTC
CATAGTTLNEQFF
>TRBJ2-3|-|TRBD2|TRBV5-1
TGCGCCAGCAGCAAAGGACTAGCGGGGGTCACAGATACGCAGTATTTT
CASSKGLAGVTDTQYF
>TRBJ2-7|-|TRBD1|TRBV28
TGTGCCAGCAGCGCCGGGACAGGCCCCTACGAGCAGTACTTC
CASSAGTGPYEQYF
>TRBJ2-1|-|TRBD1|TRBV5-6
TGTGCCAGCAGCTTGGGGCAGGGGGACAATGAGCAGTTCTTC
CASSLGQGDNEQFF
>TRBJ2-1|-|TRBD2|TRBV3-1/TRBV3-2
TGTGCCAGCAGCCCAACTAGCGGATCCTACAATGAGCAGTTCTTC
CASSPTSGSYNEQFF
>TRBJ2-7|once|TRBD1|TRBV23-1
TGCGCCAGCAGCCGGACGGACAGGCGAAATACCTACGAGCAGTACTTC
CASSRTDRRNTYEQYF
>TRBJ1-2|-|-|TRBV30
TGTGCCTGGGGCCTCGGGGGGGACTATGGCTACACCTTC
CAWGLGGDYGYTF
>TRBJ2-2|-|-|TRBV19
TGTGCCAGTAGTTCCCTTCCCGGGGAGCTGTTTTTT
CASSSLPGELFF
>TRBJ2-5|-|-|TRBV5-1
TGCGCCAGCACTGCGAGTTCCCGTGGAGAGACCCAGTACTTC
CASTASSRGETQYF
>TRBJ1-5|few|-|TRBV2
TGTGCCAGCAGTGAGCAGGGCCTTGGCAATCAGCCCCAGCATTTT
CASSEQGLGNQPQHF
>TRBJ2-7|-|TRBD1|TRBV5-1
TGCGCCAGCAGCGCAGGGACAGAGGCCTACGAGCAGTACTTC
CASSAGTEAYEQYF
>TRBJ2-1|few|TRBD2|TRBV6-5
TGTGCCAGCAGGAGACTAGCGGGAGGATCCTTTGAGCAGTTCTTC
CASRRLAGGSFEQFF
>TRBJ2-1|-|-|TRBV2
TGTGCCAGCACGGGCGGGATGGGCTACAATGAGCAGTTCTTC
CASTGGMGYNEQFF
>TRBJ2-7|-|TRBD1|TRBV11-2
TGTGCCAGCAGCTCCCGGGGGACAGGGGGGTACGAGCAGTACTTC
CASSSRGTGGYEQYF
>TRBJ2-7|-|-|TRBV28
TGTGCCAGCAGGGGCCTGACAGGGAGGTACGAGCAGTACTTC
CASRGLTGRYEQYF
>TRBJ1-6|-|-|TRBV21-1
TGTGCCAGCAGAAAGCCTGGACAGGGTGGTTCACCCCTCCACTTT
CASRKPGQGGSPLHF
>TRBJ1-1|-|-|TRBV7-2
TGTGCCAGCAGCTTACTGGGGCTATCGAACACTGAAGCTTTCTTT
CASSLLGLSNTEAFF
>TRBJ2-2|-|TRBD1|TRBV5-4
TGTGCCAGCAGCTCAAGGACAGGCCCCCCCCGGGAGCTGTTTTTT
CASSSRTGPPRELFF